The rows below give T cell receptor beta chains drawn from one sample of a study of shared clonotypes between healthy human individuals. Only in-frame clones appear in the TCRdb table, and some are missing; sequencing was by immunoSEQ multiplex PCR. The repertoire includes some 1.5 million clones, roughly 96% of them detected once, and about 1.2% sits in the top ten. Sequenced: naive CD4+ T cells sorted from blood. These receptors all stem from a man aged 25 to 40 in good health. The CDR3 runs from the conserved cysteine through the conserved F or W. D genes are given only for firm matches. Clone sizes are given selectively: once, few, many, or a class where the clone is expanded.

d_gene	v_gene	abundance	j_gene	CDR3nt	CDR3aa
.	TRBV5-6	.	TRBJ2-3	TGTGCCAGCAGCTTTATCCCCACAGATACGCAGTATTTT	CASSFIPTDTQYF
.	TRBV6-5	.	TRBJ2-3	TGTGCCAGCAGTTACTCACCCACGATGAGTGCAGATACGCAGTATTTT	CASSYSPTMSADTQYF
.	TRBV5-1	.	TRBJ2-3	TGCGCCAGCAGCTTGGGCCCCGCTAGCACAGATACGCAGTATTTT	CASSLGPASTDTQYF
TRBD2	TRBV19	.	TRBJ2-2	TGTGCCAGTAGTAACCTAGCGGGAGGCCTCACCGGGGAGCTGTTTTTT	CASSNLAGGLTGELFF
.	TRBV15	.	TRBJ1-4	TGTGCCACCAGCAGAGAACTGGGACGGCTAAATGAAAAACTGTTTTTT	CATSRELGRLNEKLFF
.	TRBV6-5	.	TRBJ2-7	TGTGCCAGCAAGGCAGGGAAGTACGAGCAGTACTTC	CASKAGKYEQYF
TRBD1	TRBV11-2	.	TRBJ2-7	TGTGCCAGCAGCTTTGTACAGGGGTTCCCATACGAGCAGTACTTC	CASSFVQGFPYEQYF
.	TRBV19	.	TRBJ1-5	TGTGCCAGTAGTATCAAGGGAAGCAATCAGCCCCAGCATTTT	CASSIKGSNQPQHF
.	TRBV5-1	.	TRBJ2-5	TGCGCCAGCAGCTTGGTCCTGGGGGCCCAAGAGACCCAGTACTTC	CASSLVLGAQETQYF
.	TRBV28	.	TRBJ1-2	TGTGCCAGCGGTTCAGGGAGGGGCTACACCTTC	CASGSGRGYTF
.	TRBV5-1	.	TRBJ2-1	TGCGCCAGCAGATTCCAGACAGGTGTAAGCTCCTACAATGAGCAGTTCTTC	CASRFQTGVSSYNEQFF
.	TRBV11-3	once	TRBJ1-5	TGTGCCAGCAGCGGAGGACTGAATTATAGCAATCAGCCCCAGCATTTT	CASSGGLNYSNQPQHF
TRBD1	TRBV4-3	.	TRBJ2-2	TGCGCCAGCAGCCGAATCCACCGGGACAGGGGGCCCGGGGAGCTGTTTTTT	CASSRIHRDRGPGELFF
TRBD1	TRBV28	.	TRBJ1-1	TGTGCCAGCAGTTTACGCCCCGGGACAGGACAAGGGATTGAAGCTTTCTTT	CASSLRPGTGQGIEAFF
.	TRBV27	.	TRBJ2-1	TGTGCCAGCAGTTTCCCAGAAAATGAGCAGTTCTTC	CASSFPENEQFF
.	TRBV12-5	.	TRBJ2-5	TGTGCTACTAGCCGAGGGGAAGAGACCCAGTACTTC	CATSRGEETQYF
TRBD1	TRBV5-1	.	TRBJ2-7	TGCGCCAGCAGCTTGGCCCGGGACAGGGGGGATGAGCAGTACTTC	CASSLARDRGDEQYF
.	TRBV7-9	once	TRBJ2-1	TGTGCGGGGGGCGGCTCCTACAATGAGCAGTTCTTC	CAGGGSYNEQFF
.	TRBV6-5	.	TRBJ1-2	TGTGCCAGCAGTTACTACACAGGGAACTATGGCTACACCTTC	CASSYYTGNYGYTF
.	TRBV5-1	.	TRBJ1-5	TGCGCCAGCAGCTCCCTTCCAGGGGTGGTTGGCAATCAGCCCCAGCATTTT	CASSSLPGVVGNQPQHF
.	TRBV19	.	TRBJ2-1	TGTGCCAGTAGTATTTGGAGCACCCATCGGGATGAGCAGTTCTTC	CASSIWSTHRDEQFF
TRBD1	TRBV29-1	.	TRBJ1-5	TGCAGCGTTTTGGGCCAGGGGGGACAGCCCCAGCATTTT	CSVLGQGGQPQHF
.	TRBV7-2	once	TRBJ2-2	TGTGCCAGCAGTCCCTCCGGCGACAGGTGGGACACCGGGGAGCTGTTTTTT	CASSPSGDRWDTGELFF
.	TRBV6-1	.	TRBJ2-7	TGTGCCAGCAGTCGAGTGACAGGTCTCTCCTACGAGCAGTACTTC	CASSRVTGLSYEQYF
.	TRBV14	.	TRBJ2-5	TGTGCCAGCAGCCAAGATAAGAGAGAGACCCAGTACTTC	CASSQDKRETQYF
.	TRBV20-1	.	TRBJ2-3	TGCAGTGCTAGGCTCCCGGATACGCAGTATTTT	CSARLPDTQYF
.	TRBV27	.	TRBJ1-5	TGTGCCAGCAGTTTATCGCGAACACGCAATCAGCCCCAGCATTTT	CASSLSRTRNQPQHF
TRBD1	TRBV5-4	.	TRBJ2-2	TGTGCCAGCAGCGGGGACAGGGGGAAACGGAACACCGGGGAGCTGTTTTTT	CASSGDRGKRNTGELFF
TRBD1	TRBV2	.	TRBJ1-2	TGTGCCAGCAGTGAGGTTGGGACAGGGTGGAATGGCTACACCTTC	CASSEVGTGWNGYTF
TRBD1	TRBV18	.	TRBJ2-7	TGTGCCAGCTCACGCGCCAATTTGGGACAGGGCTACGAGCAGTACTTC	CASSRANLGQGYEQYF
.	TRBV6-1	.	TRBJ1-5	TGTGCCAGCAGTGAAAGGGTGGGACGGGGGAGCCAGCCCCAGCATTTT	CASSERVGRGSQPQHF
.	TRBV7-5	.	TRBJ2-7	TGTGCCAGAAGCCCAGGGACTAGCGGGAGCCTGCCGGCCTACGAGCAGTACTTC	CARSPGTSGSLPAYEQYF
TRBD2	TRBV2	.	TRBJ2-5	TGTGCCAGCAGTGGGGAAAGCGGGACCCAAGAGACCCAGTACTTC	CASSGESGTQETQYF
TRBD1	TRBV10-2	.	TRBJ2-7	TGCGCCAGCACGGGCAGGGGGCCACCTGTTACCTCCTACGAGCAGTACTTC	CASTGRGPPVTSYEQYF
.	TRBV7-6	.	TRBJ2-1	TGTGCCAGCAGCTTAGCAGTTTTAGCTTCCCGTGGGGTTCACAATGAGCAGTTCTTC	CASSLAVLASRGVHNEQFF
.	TRBV7-3	.	TRBJ2-5	TGTGCCAGCAGCGCCGCGGGCCAAGAGACCCAGTACTTC	CASSAAGQETQYF
TRBD2	TRBV29-1	.	TRBJ2-2	TGCAGCGTTGGACTAGCTGGCACCGGGGAGCTGTTTTTT	CSVGLAGTGELFF